Each of the 8 T cell receptor beta chains below was sequenced from the same sample in a study of somatic mutations in cytotoxic T cells in rheumatoid arthritis. Generated by immunoSEQ multiplex PCR, the TCRdb table keeps only in-frame clones and is missing some. The data contain approximately 19,000 clones, over 60% of them singletons. The sequenced material came from CD8+ T cells sorted from blood. The receptors shown here come from an adult with rheumatoid arthritis.

This chain connects TRBV15 to TRBJ1-4; a possible D gene is TRBD1 (6 bases). V lost 5 bases and J lost 6, with 31 bases in between. Per germline, CDR1 LNHNV and CDR2 YYDKDF (reference sequence). This CDR3 comprises 20 residues. CDR3 loop: CATSGIDRLGGARAYEKLFF. CDR3 nucleotides: TGTGCCACCAGCGGCATAGACAGATTGGGGGGGGCGAGGGCCTATGAAAAACTGTTTTTT.

This chain uses TRBV11-3 with TRBJ1-1, with 9 bases identical to TRBD1. CDR1 and CDR2 from the germline V gene are SGHNT and YENEEA. There are 17 residues in the CDR3. Germline trimming cut 4 bases from V and 3 bases from J; bases unmatched to any gene: 12. CDR3 loop: CASSYIGTGLLDTEAFF. For the CDR3, the DNA is TGTGCCAGCAGCTACATCGGGACAGGGTTATTGGACACTGAAGCTTTCTTT.

The chain couples TRBV7-9 to TRBJ2-7; D gene unclear. V gave up 3 bases and J gave up 3 bases, with 3 bases separating them. CDR1 is SEHNR and CDR2 is FQNEAQ in the germline V gene (reference sequence). The CDR3 extends over 11 amino acids. The CDR3 reads CASSLNYEQYF. Written as DNA, the CDR3 is TGTGCCAGCAGCTTGAACTACGAGCAGTACTTC.

The CDR3, as DNA: TGTGCCAGCAGTTACCAGGCGACCGACTATGAGCAGTTCTTC. It specifies CASSYQATDYEQFF. This rearrangement joins TRBV6-5 to TRBJ2-1; D ambiguous. CDR3 size: 14 residues. Trimming removed 2 bases at V and 8 bases at J, with 13 bases between. Germline V CDR1 and CDR2: MNHEY, SVGAGI.

The rearrangement uses TRBV13 and TRBJ2-7; D may match TRBD1 or TRBD2 (5 bases each). CDR3 length equals 12 residues. Looked up from germline, CDR1 is PRHDT and CDR2 is FYEKMQ (reference sequence). Trimming stripped 4 bases from V and 5 bases from J, with 9 bases between. The CDR3 protein is CASSSGPDEQYF. The CDR3 coding sequence is TGTGCCAGCAGCTCGGGGCCCGACGAGCAGTACTTC.

This chain uses TRBV4-1 with TRBJ1-3; D ambiguous. The V and J ends lost 5 bases and 0 bases respectively, with 11 bases between them. CDR1 MGHRA and CDR2 YSYEKL come from the germline V gene. There are 15 residues in the CDR3. CDR3 region: CASSTHGNSGNTIYF. CDR3 sequence (DNA): TGCGCCAGCAGCACTCATGGCAACTCTGGAAACACCATATATTTT.

This sequence joins TRBV7-9 and TRBJ1-5; no definite D call. CDR3 size: 16 residues. Between the trimmed V and J ends, which lost 1 base and 7 bases, there was a span of 17 bases. Germline V gene lookup returns CDR1 SEHNR and CDR2 FQNEAQ (reference sequence). This chain's CDR3 is CASSLGGIGRIQPQHF. The CDR3 nucleotides read TGTGCCAGCAGCTTAGGCGGCATTGGTAGGATCCAGCCCCAGCATTTT.

The chain couples TRBV2 to TRBJ2-4; no clear D. Germline CDR1 reads SNHLY; CDR2 reads FYNNEI. The length of the CDR3 is 14 residues. The V gene lost 4 bases and the J gene lost 1 base, with 8 bases spanning the gap. The CDR3 region has the DNA TGTGCCAGCAGTGGCCAATCGGCCAAAAACATTCAGTACTTC. Its translation: CASSGQSAKNIQYF. The variable domain in full, with the rest retrieved from reference TRBV2 and TRBJ2-4, is EPEVTQTPSHQVTQMGQEVILRCVPISNHLYFYWYRQILGQKVEFLVSFYNNEISEKSEIFDDQFSVERPDGSNFTLKIRSTKLEDSAMYFCASSGQSAKNIQYFGAGTRLSVL.